This TCR beta chain was sequenced in a study of cytotoxic CD8 clonotypes in ibrutinib-treated CLL. On the study more broadly: Response sampling occurred after a median 12 months of treatment (range 6 to 36). Whole-study results and caveats: In comparison with age-matched healthy donors, baseline clonality was higher and tracked circulating CD8+ T-cell counts.

Libraries were prepared by immunoSEQ multiplex PCR; TCRdb keeps only in-frame clonotypes and omits some of them. In the table there are about 130,000 clones, 80% to 85% of which are singletons. Of note for this clone: The antigen is undetermined.

The CDR3 length is 15 residues. The germline V gene has CDR1 SGHAT and CDR2 FQNNGV. The junction had 3 bases not matched to a gene; V was cut back by 1 base and J by 4 bases. The chain joins TRBV11-2 to TRBJ2-1, with 8 bases fitting TRBD2. The source is a human donor with chronic lymphocytic leukemia. The sample in question was PBMCs, obtained after 24 months of ibrutinib treatment. The CDR3 spells CASSLAGGPYNEQFF. CDR3 DNA sequence: TGTGCCAGCAGCTTAGCGGGGGGGCCTTACAATGAGCAGTTCTTC.